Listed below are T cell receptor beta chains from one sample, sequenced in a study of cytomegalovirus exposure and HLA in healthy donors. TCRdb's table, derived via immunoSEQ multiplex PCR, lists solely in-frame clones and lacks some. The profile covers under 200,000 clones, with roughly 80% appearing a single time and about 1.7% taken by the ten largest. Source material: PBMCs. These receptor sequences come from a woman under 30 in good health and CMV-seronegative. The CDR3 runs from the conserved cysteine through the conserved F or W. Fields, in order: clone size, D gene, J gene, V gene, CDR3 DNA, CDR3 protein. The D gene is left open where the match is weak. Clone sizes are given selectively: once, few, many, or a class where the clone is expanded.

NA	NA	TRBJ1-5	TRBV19	TGTGCCAGTAGTATAAGAGATAGCAATCAGCCCCAGCATTTT	CASSIRDSNQPQHF
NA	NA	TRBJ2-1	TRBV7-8	TGTGCCAGCAGCTCAGGGGATTGGGACAATGAGCAGTTCTTC	CASSSGDWDNEQFF
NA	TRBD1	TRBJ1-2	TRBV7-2	TGTGCCAGCAGCTTTTGGGACAGAGAATATGGCTACACCTTC	CASSFWDREYGYTF
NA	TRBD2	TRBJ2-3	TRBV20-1	TGCAGTGAAGGGAGGGGAGATACGCAGTATTTT	CSEGRGDTQYF
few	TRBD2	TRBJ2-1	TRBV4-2	TGTGCCAGCAGCCAAGCATTACTAGCGCCTAACAATGAGCAGTTCTTC	CASSQALLAPNNEQFF
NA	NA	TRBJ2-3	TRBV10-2	TGCGCCAGCAGTGAGTCTGAGTTAACAGATACGCAGTATTTT	CASSESELTDTQYF
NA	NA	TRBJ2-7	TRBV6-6	TGTGCCAGCAGTTACCAAGACAGGACCTACGAGCAGTACTTC	CASSYQDRTYEQYF
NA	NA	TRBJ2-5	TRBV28	TGTGCCAGCAGTGCACCAGGAGGTCAAGAGACCCAGTACTTC	CASSAPGGQETQYF
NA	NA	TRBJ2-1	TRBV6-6	TGTGCCAGCAGTTATGGCGGGGATGAGCAGTTCTTC	CASSYGGDEQFF
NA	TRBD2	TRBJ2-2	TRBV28	TGTGCCAGCAGTGCGGGAGGGAGGAACACCGGGGAGCTGTTTTTT	CASSAGGRNTGELFF
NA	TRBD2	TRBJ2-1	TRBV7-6	TGTGCCAGCAGCTTAGAGGCGGGACTAATTCCCCTCTTC	CASSLEAGLIPLF
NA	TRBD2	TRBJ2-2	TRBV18	TGTGCCAGCTCGCAAGGACTAGCGGGGTTCACCGGGGAGCTGTTTTTT	CASSQGLAGFTGELFF
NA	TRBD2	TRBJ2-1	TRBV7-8	TGTGCCAGCAGCTACAAGAGGACTAGCGAGGAGCAGTTCTTC	CASSYKRTSEEQFF
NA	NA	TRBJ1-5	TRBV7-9	TGTGCCAGCAGCTGGGGCCCGAGCAATCAGCCCCAGCATTTT	CASSWGPSNQPQHF
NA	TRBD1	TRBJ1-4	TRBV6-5	TGTGCCAGCAGTTACGGATTCGGGACAGCTAATGAAAAACTGTTTTTT	CASSYGFGTANEKLFF
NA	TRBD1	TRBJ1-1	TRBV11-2	TGTGCCAGCAGCTTCGTCAGGGGGCAAACTGAAGCTTTCTTT	CASSFVRGQTEAFF